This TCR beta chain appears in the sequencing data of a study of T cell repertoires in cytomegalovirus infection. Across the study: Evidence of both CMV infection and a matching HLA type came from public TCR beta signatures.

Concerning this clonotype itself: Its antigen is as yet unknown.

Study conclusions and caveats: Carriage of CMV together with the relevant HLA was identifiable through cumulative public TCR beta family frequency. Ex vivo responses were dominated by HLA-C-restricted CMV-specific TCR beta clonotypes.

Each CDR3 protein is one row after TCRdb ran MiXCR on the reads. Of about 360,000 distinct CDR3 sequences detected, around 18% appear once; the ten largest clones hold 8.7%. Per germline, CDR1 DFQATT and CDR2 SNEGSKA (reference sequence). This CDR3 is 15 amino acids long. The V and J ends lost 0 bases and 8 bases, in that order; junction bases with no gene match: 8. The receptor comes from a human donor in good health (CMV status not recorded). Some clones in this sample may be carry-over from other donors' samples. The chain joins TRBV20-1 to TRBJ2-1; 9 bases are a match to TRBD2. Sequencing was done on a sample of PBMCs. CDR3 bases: TGCAGTGCTAGAGATCTAGCGGGGCCCGGGGATGAGCAGTTCTTC. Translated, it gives CSARDLAGPGDEQFF.